One T cell receptor beta chain is described in this entry. What it recognizes is unknown. The data stem from a study of cytomegalovirus exposure and HLA in healthy donors. Study-wide findings and caveats: Cytomegalovirus association was assigned to approximately 180 TCR beta chains.

Donors were drawn from the approximately 110-subject validation cohort, separate from the 666-subject first cohort. TCRdb's copy holds only in-frame clones and misses some; the assay was immunoSEQ multiplex PCR. The table shows tens of thousands of clones, with 97% occurring only once. Trimming removed 1 base at V and 3 bases at J, with 10 bases between. Germline V gives CDR1 SGDLS, CDR2 YYNGEE. The CDR3 runs to 15 residues. The sequence was obtained from a young man in good health and CMV-seropositive. V usage is TRBV9 and J usage is TRBJ2-2, with a weak D call TRBD1 (5 bases). The sequencing sample was made of PBMCs. CDR3 nucleotide sequence: TGTGCCAGCAGCGTACGACAGCATTACACCGGGGAGCTGTTTTTT. Its translation is CASSVRQHYTGELFF.